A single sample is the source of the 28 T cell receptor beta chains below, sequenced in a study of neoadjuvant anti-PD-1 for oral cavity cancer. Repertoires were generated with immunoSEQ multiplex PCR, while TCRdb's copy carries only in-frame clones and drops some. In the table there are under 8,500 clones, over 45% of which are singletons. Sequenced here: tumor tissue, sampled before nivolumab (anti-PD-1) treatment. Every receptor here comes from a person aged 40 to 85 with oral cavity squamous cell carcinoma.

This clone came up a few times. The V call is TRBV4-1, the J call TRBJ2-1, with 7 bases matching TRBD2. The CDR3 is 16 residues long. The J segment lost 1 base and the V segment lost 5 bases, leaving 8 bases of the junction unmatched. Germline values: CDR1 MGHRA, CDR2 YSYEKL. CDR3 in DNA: TGCGCCAGCAGCGATCAGTCTAGCGGTTCCTACAATGAGCAGTTCTTC. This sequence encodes CASSDQSSGSYNEQFF.

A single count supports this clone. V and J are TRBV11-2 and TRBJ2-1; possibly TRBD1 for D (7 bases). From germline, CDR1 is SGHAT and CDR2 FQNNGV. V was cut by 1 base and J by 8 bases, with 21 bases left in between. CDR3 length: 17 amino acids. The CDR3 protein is CASSLVPGGYSSDEQFF. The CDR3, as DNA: TGTGCCAGCAGCTTAGTCCCAGGGGGGTATAGTTCGGATGAGCAGTTCTTC. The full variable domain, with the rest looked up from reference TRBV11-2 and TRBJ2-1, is EAGVAQSPRYKIIEKRQSVAFWCNPISGHATLYWYQQILGQGPKLLIQFQNNGVVDDSQLPKDRFSAERLKGVDSTLKIQPAKLEDSAVYLCASSLVPGGYSSDEQFFGPGTRLTVL.

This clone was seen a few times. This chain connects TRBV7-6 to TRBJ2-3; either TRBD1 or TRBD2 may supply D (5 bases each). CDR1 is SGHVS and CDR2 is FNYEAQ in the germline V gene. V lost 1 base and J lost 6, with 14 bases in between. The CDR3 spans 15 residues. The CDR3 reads CASSLGSGGGDTQYF. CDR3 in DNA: TGTGCCAGCAGCTTAGGGAGTGGGGGTGGTGATACGCAGTATTTT.

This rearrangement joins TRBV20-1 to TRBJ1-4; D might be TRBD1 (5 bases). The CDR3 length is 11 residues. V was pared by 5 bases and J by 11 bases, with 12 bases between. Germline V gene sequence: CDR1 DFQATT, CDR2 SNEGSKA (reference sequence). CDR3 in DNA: TGCAGTGCTTGGGACGTAAGGAAACTGTTTTTT. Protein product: CSAWDVRKLFF.

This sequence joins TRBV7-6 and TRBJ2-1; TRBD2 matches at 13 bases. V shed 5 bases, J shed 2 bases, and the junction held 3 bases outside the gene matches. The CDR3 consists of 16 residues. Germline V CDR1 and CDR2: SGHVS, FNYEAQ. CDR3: CASSTLAGGAYNEQFF. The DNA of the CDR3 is TGTGCCAGCAGCACACTAGCGGGAGGGGCCTACAATGAGCAGTTCTTC.

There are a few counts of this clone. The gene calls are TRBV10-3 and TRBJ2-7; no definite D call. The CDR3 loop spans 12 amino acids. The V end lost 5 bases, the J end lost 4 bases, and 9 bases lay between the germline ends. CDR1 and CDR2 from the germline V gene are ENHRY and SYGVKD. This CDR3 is CAISPSDYEQYF. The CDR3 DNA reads TGTGCCATCAGTCCCAGTGATTACGAGCAGTACTTC.

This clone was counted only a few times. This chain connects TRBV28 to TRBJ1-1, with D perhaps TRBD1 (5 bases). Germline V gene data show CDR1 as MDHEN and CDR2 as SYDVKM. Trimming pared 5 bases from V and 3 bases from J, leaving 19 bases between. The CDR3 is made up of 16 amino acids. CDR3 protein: CASSIGGTELYTEAFF. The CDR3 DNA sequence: TGTGCCAGCAGTATTGGGGGGACTGAACTATACACTGAAGCTTTCTTT.

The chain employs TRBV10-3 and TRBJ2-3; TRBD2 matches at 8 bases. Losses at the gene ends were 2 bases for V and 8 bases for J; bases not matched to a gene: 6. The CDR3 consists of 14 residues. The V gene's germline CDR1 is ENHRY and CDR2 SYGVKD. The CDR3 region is CAISEGGTSPTQYF. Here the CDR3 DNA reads TGTGCCATCAGTGAGGGGGGGACTAGTCCTACGCAGTATTTT.

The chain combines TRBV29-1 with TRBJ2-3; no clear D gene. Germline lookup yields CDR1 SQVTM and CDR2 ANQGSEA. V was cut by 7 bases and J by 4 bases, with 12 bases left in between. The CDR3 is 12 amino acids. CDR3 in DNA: TGCAGCGCGAGGCCCAACGCAGATACGCAGTATTTT. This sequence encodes CSARPNADTQYF.

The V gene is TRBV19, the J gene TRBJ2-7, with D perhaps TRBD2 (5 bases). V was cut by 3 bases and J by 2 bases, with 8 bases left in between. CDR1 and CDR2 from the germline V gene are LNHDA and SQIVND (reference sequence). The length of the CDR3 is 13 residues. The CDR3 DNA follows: TGTGCCAGTAGTATTAGCGAGACCTACGAGCAGTACTTC. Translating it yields CASSISETYEQYF.

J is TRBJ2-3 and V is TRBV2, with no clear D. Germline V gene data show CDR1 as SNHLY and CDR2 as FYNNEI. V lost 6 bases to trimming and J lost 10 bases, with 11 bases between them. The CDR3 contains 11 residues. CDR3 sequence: CASSPLGAQYF. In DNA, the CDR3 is TGTGCCAGCAGCCCCCTCGGTGCGCAGTATTTT.

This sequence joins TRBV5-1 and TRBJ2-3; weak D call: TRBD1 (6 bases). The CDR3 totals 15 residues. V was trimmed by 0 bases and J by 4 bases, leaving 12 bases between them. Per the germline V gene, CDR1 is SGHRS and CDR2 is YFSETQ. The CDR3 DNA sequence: TGCGCCAGCAGCTTGGCTGGGGGCAGCGCAGATACGCAGTATTTT. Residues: CASSLAGGSADTQYF.

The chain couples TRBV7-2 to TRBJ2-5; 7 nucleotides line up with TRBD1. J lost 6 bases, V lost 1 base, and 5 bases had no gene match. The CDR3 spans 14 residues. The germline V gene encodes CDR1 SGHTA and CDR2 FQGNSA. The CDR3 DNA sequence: TGTGCCAGCAGCTTAGGTAGACAGGGAAAGACCCAGTACTTC. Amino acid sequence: CASSLGRQGKTQYF.

Written as DNA, the CDR3 is TGTGCCATCAGACTCCGGGAGGGGTACGAGCAGTACTTC. Its translation is CAIRLREGYEQYF. The chain couples TRBV10-3 to TRBJ2-7, with 8 bases aligning to TRBD2. CDR3 size: 13 residues. The V gene's germline CDR1 is ENHRY and CDR2 SYGVKD. The ends lost 6 bases at V and 4 bases at J; junction bases unmatched: 5.

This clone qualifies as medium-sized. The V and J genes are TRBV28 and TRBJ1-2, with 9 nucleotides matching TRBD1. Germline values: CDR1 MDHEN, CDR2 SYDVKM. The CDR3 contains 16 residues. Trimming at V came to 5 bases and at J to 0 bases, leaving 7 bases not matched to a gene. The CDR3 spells CASSPDRGGANYGYTF. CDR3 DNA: TGTGCCAGCAGTCCGGACAGGGGTGGTGCTAACTATGGCTACACCTTC.

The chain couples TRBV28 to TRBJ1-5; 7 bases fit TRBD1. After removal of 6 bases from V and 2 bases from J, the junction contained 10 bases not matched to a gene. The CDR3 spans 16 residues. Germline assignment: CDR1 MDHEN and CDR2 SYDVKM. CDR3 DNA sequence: TGTGCCAGCAGCCGCGAGGGGGCAGGTGGCAATCAGCCCCAGCATTTT. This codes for CASSREGAGGNQPQHF. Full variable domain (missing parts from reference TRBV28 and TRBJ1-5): DVKVTQSSRYLVKRTGEKVFLECVQDMDHENMFWYRQDPGLGLRLIYFSYDVKMKEKGDIPEGYSVSREKKERFSLILESASTNQTSMYLCASSREGAGGNQPQHFGDGTRLSIL.

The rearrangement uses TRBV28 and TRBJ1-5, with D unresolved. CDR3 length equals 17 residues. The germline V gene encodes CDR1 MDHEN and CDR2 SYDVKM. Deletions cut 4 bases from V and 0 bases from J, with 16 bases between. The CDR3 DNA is TGTGCCAGCAGTTCCCGGCCAGGTTCCTATAGCAATCAGCCCCAGCATTTT. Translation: CASSSRPGSYSNQPQHF.

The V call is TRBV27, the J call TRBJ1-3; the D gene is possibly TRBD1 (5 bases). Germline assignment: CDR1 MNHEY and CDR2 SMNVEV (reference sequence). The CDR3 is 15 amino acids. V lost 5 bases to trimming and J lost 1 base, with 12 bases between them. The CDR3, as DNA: TGTGCCAGCAGTCAGCAGGGAATATCTGGAAACACCATATATTTT. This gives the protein CASSQQGISGNTIYF.

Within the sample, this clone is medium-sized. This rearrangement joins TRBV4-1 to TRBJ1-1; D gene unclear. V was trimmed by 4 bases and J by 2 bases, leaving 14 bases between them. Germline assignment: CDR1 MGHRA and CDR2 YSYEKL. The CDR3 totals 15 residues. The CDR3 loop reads CASSRSSPVNTEAFF. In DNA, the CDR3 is TGCGCCAGCAGCCGCTCCAGCCCCGTTAACACTGAAGCTTTCTTT.

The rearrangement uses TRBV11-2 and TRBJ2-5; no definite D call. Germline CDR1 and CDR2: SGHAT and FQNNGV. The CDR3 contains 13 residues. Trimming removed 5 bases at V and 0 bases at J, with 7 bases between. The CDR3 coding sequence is TGTGCCAGCAGCCCACCTAACCAAGAGACCCAGTACTTC. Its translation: CASSPPNQETQYF. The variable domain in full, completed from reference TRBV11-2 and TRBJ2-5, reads EAGVAQSPRYKIIEKRQSVAFWCNPISGHATLYWYQQILGQGPKLLIQFQNNGVVDDSQLPKDRFSAERLKGVDSTLKIQPAKLEDSAVYLCASSPPNQETQYFGPGTRLLVL.

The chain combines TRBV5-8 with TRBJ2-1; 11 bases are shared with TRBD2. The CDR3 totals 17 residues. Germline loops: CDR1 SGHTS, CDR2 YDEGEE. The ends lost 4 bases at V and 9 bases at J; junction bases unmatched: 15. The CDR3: CASSPPLASGRRGEQFF. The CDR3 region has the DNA TGTGCCAGCAGCCCGCCCTTGGCTAGCGGGAGGCGAGGTGAGCAGTTCTTC.

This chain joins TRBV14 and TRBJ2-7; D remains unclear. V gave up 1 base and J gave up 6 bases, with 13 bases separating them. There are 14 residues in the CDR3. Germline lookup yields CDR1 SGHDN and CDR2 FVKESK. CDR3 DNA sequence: TGTGCCAGCAGCCAAGTGGTAAAAGGCGGCGAGCAGTACTTC. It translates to CASSQVVKGGEQYF.

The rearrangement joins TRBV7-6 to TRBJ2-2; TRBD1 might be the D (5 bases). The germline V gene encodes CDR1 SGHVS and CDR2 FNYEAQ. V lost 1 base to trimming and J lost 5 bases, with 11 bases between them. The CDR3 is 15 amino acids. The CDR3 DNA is TGTGCCAGCAGCTTAGGGCAGGGTGGTACCGGGGAGCTGTTTTTT. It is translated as CASSLGQGGTGELFF.

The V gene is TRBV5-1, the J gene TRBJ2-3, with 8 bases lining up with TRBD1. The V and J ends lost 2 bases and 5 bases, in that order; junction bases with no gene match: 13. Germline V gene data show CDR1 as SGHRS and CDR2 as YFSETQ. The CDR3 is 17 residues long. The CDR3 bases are TGCGCCAGCAGCTTTTGGACAGGGAATCAATTAGTAGATACGCAGTATTTT. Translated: CASSFWTGNQLVDTQYF.

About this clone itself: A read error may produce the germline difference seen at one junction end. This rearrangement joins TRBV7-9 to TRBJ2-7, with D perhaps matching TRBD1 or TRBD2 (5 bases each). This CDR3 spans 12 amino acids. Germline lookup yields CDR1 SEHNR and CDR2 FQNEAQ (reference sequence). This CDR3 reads CASSRGDDRADF. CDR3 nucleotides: TGTGCCAGCAGCCGAGGGGACGACCGTGCGGACTTC.

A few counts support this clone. CDR3 loop: CASSLRDLGYEQYF. Written as DNA, the CDR3 is TGTGCCAGCAGCCTCCGGGACCTCGGCTACGAGCAGTACTTC. The V call is TRBV2, the J call TRBJ2-7; D may match TRBD1 or TRBD2 (5 bases each). The germline CDR1 and CDR2 sequences are SNHLY and FYNNEI. Trimming cost V 6 bases and J 3 bases, with 15 bases left between them. The CDR3 totals 14 residues.

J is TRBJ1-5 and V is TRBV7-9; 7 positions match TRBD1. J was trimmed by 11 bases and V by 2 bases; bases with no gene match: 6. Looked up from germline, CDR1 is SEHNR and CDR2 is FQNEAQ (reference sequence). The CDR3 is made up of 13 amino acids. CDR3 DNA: TGTGCCAGCAGCTTACAGGGGGGAGAGGCCCAGCATTTT. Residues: CASSLQGGEAQHF. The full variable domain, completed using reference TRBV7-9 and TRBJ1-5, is DTGVSQNPRHKITKRGQNVTFRCDPISEHNRLYWYRQTLGQGPEFLTYFQNEAQLEKSRLLSDRFSAERPKGSFSTLEIQRTEQGDSAMYLCASSLQGGEAQHFGDGTRLSIL.

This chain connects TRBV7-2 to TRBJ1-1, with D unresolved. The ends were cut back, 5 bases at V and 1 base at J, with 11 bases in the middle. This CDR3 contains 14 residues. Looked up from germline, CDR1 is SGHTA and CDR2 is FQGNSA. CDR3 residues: CASSPYTENTEAFF. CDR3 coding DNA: TGTGCCAGCAGCCCTTATACGGAGAACACTGAAGCTTTCTTT.